This TCR beta chain was sequenced for a study of beta chain features in type 1 diabetes. Cells sorted by CD45RO/CCR7/CD25/CD127/CD95/CD27 comprised CD4+ naive, central memory, regulatory and stem cell-like memory cells. Study conclusions and caveats: The naive, central memory and Treg TCRB repertoires of patients appeared to be more similar to one another than those of healthy donors. TCRB CDR3s from Type 1 diabetes patients were moderately but significantly shorter in all four CD4+ subsets.

Expressed TCRB transcripts were sequenced because the isolated RNA had all been reverse transcribed beforehand. Reads from naive, central memory and regulatory T cell samples averaged around 4 million. Method: immunoSEQ multiplex PCR; TCRdb's copy keeps in-frame clones and lacks some. Here the sample spans more than 250,000 clones, 24% being singletons. Concerning this clone: The antigen is not known.

CDR1 KGHSH and CDR2 LQKENI come from the germline V gene. The trim removed 5 bases at V and 2 bases at J, leaving 2 bases unmatched. The CDR3 consists of 14 residues. This chain links TRBV18 with TRBJ1-3, with TRBD1 matching over 8 bases. Source material: naive CD4+ T cells from blood. The origin of this receptor is a woman in her twenties or thirties with type 1 diabetes. The DNA for the CDR3 is TGTGCCAGCTCATCGGACAGGGCTGGAAACACCATATATTTT. Translation: CASSSDRAGNTIYF. Based on the CDR3 plus reference TRBV18 and TRBJ1-3, the full variable domain is NAGVMQNPRHLVRRRGQEARLRCSPMKGHSHVYWYRQLPEEGLKFMVYLQKENIIDESGMPKERFSAEFPKEGPSILRIQQVVRGDSAAYFCASSSDRAGNTIYFGEGSWLTVV.